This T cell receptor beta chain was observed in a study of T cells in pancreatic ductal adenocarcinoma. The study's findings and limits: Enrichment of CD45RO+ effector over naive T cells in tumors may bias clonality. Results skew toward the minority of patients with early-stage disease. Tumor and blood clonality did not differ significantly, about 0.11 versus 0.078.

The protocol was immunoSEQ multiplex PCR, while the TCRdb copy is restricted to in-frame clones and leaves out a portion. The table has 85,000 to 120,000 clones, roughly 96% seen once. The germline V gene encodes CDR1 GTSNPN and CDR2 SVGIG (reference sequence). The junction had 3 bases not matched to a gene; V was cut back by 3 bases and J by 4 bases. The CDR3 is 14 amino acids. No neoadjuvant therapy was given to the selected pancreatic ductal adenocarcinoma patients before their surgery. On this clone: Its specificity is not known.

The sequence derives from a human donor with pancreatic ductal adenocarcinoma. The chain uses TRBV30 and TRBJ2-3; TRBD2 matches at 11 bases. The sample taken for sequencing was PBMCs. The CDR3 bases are TGTGCCTGGAGACTAGCGGGAGCCCCAGATACGCAGTATTTT. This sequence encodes CAWRLAGAPDTQYF.